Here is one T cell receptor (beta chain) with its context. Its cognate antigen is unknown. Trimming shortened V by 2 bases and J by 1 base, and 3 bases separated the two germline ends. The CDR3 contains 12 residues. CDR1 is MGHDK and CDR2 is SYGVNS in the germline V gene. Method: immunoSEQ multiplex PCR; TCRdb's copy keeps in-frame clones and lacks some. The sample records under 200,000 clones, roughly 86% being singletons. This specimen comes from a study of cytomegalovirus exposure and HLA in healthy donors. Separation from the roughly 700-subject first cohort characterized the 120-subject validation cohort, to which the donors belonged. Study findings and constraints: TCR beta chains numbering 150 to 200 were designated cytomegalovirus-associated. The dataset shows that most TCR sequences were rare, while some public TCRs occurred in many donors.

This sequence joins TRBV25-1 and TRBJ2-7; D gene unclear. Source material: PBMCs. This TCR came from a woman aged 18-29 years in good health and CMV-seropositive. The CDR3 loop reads CASSEQSYEQYF. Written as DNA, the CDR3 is TGTGCCAGCAGTGAACAGTCCTACGAGCAGTACTTC.